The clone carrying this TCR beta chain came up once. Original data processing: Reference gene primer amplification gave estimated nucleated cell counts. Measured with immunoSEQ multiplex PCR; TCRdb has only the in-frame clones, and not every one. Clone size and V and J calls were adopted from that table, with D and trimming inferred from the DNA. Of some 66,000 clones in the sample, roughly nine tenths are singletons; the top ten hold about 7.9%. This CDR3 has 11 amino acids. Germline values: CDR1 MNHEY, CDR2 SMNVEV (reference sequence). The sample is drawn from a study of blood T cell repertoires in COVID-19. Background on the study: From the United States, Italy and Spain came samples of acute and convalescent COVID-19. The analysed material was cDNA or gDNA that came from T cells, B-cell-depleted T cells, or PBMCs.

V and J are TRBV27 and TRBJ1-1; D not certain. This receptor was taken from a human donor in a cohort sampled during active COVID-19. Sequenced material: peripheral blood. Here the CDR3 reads CAGGGHTEAFF. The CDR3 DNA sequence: TGTGCTGGTGGAGGTCACACTGAAGCTTTCTTT.